The present T cell receptor beta chain was sequenced within a study of blood T cell repertoires in COVID-19. Study-level background: The samples span acute and convalescent COVID-19 from the United States, Italy and Spain. Sources were T cells, B-cell-depleted T cells, or PBMCs; the material itself was cDNA or gDNA.

This CDR3 is built from 14 residues. Germline CDR1 and CDR2: ENHRY and SYGVKD. V was trimmed by 4 bases and J by 0 bases, leaving 10 bases between them. Authors' methods: How many nucleated cells were present was estimated from reference gene primer amplification. This table comes from immunoSEQ multiplex PCR, and its TCRdb copy is limited to in-frame clones, with some not included. V, J and clone size are those of that table, while D and trimming were read from the DNA. The sample lists fewer than 300,000 clones; 83% were seen once. The receptor comes from a woman in her fifties or sixties who had recovered from COVID-19. This chain links TRBV10-3 with TRBJ2-7; maybe TRBD2 (6 bases). Material for sequencing was peripheral blood. For the CDR3, the DNA is TGTGCCATCAGTGTAGGGACTTACTCCTACGAGCAGTACTTC. This codes for CAISVGTYSYEQYF.